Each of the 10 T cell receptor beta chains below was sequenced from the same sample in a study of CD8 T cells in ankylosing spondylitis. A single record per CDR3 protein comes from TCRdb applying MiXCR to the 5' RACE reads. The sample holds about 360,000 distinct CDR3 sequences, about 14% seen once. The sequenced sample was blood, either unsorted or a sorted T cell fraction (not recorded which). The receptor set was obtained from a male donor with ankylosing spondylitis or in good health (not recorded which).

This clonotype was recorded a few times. DNA for the CDR3: TGTGCCAGCAGTCCGACGATAAGCTCCTATAATTCACCCCTCCACTTT. Translated, it gives CASSPTISSYNSPLHF. This sequence joins TRBV27 and TRBJ1-6; D is unclear. The CDR3 extends over 16 amino acids. V was trimmed by 5 bases and J by 0 bases, leaving 11 bases between them. CDR1 and CDR2 from the germline V gene are MNHEY and SMNVEV (reference sequence).

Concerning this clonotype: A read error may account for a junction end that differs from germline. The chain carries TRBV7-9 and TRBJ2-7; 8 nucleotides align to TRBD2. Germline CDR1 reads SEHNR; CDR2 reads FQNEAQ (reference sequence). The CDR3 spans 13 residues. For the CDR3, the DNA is TGCGCCAGCAGCTTAGGGACTAGTACCAAGCAGTACTTC. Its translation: CASSLGTSTKQYF.

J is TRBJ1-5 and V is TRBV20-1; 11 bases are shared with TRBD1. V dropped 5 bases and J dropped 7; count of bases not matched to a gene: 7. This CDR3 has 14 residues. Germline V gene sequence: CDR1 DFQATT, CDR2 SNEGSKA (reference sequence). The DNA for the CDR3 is TGCAGTGCTCAGCCGGACAGGGGGCTCCAGCCCCAGCATTTT. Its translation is CSAQPDRGLQPQHF.

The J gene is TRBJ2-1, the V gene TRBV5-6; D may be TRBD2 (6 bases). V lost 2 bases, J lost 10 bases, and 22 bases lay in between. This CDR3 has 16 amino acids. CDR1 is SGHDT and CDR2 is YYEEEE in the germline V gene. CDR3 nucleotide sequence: TGTGCCAGCAGCTTCCGGGACTTTGTCCTCATCGGAGAGCAGTTCTTC. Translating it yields CASSFRDFVLIGEQFF. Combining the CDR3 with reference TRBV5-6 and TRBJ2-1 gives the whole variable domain DAGVTQSPTHLIKTRGQQVTLRCSPKSGHDTVSWYQQALGQGPQFIFQYYEEEERQRGNFPDRFSGHQFPNYSSELNVNALLLGDSALYLCASSFRDFVLIGEQFFGPGTRLTVL.

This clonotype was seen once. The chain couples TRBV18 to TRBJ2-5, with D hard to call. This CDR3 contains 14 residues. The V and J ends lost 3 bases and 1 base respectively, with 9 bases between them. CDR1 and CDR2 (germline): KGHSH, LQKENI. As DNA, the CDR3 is TGTGCCAGCTCACCCAGGAAGACCCAAGAGACCCAGTACTTC. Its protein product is CASSPRKTQETQYF.

CDR3 protein: CASSPAAQSLYTF. In DNA form, the CDR3 reads TGTGCCAGCAGTCCTGCTGCGCAATCCCTCTACACCTTC. The V call is TRBV6-1, the J call TRBJ1-2; D unresolved. Per germline, CDR1 MNHNS and CDR2 SASEGT. V lost 5 bases to trimming and J lost 10 bases, with 17 bases between them. This CDR3 is 13 amino acids long.

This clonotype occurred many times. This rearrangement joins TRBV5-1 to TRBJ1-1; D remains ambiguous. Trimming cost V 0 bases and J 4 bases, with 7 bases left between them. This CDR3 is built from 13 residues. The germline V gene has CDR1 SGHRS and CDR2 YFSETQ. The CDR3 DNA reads TGCGCCAGCAGCTTGGGGGGATCCACTGAAGCTTTCTTT. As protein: CASSLGGSTEAFF.

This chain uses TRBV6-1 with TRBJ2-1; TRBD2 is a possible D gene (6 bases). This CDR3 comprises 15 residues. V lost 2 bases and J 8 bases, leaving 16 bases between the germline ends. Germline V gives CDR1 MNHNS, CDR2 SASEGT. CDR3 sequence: CASSEWGLPMDEQFF. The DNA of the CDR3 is TGTGCCAGCAGTGAATGGGGACTCCCTATGGATGAGCAGTTCTTC.

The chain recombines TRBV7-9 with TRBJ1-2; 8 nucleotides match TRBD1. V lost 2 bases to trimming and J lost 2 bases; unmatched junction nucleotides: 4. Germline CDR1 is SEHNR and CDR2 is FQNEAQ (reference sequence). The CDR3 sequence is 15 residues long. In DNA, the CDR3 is TGTGCCAGCAGCTTATCTACAGGGGGAAACTATGGCTACACCTTC. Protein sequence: CASSLSTGGNYGYTF.

In DNA, the CDR3 is TGTGCCAGCAGCTTAGAAGGGACAGGGAGGTACAATGAGCAGTTCTTC. Translating gives CASSLEGTGRYNEQFF. The rearrangement links TRBV7-2 to TRBJ2-1; 9 positions match TRBD1. The CDR3 runs to 16 residues. The V gene end was trimmed by 1 base and the J gene end by 4 bases; junction bases not matched to a gene: 5. CDR1 is SGHTA and CDR2 is FQGNSA in the germline V gene.